This TCR beta chain was captured in a study of cytomegalovirus exposure and HLA in healthy donors. Study results and limitations: Later analysis associated a missense DCLRE1C variant with TCR beta V- and J-gene trimming. Only CMV serostatus was available as immune exposure information.

The table lists this clone with a few counts. Antigen unknown. In the PCR, 60 Vbeta and 13 Jbeta primers were used. Clones were read by immunoSEQ multiplex PCR, and TCRdb kept only the in-frame ones, dropping some. Of roughly 200,000 clones in the sample, about 86% were seen once. Germline values: CDR1 MGHRA, CDR2 YSYEKL. The CDR3 is made up of 13 amino acids. The V end lost 4 bases, the J end lost 3 bases, and 9 bases lay between the germline ends. The gene calls are TRBV4-1 and TRBJ1-1; D is unclear. The sequence was obtained from a woman in her 30s in good health and CMV-seronegative. What was sequenced was PBMCs. CDR3 sequence: CASSPSRDTEAFF. The CDR3 coding sequence is TGCGCCAGCAGCCCTTCGAGGGACACTGAAGCTTTCTTT.